The 31 T cell receptor beta chains listed next were all sequenced from one sample in a study of blood T cell repertoires in COVID-19. Profiling relied on immunoSEQ multiplex PCR, and the TCRdb table lists in-frame clones only, not all of them. Of 250,000 to 350,000 clones listed, roughly 85% are singletons. Material for sequencing was PBMCs or T cells enriched from blood (not recorded which). These TCRs come from a woman aged 25-40 years who had recovered from COVID-19.

The chain joins TRBV7-9 to TRBJ2-1, with D unresolved. V shed 2 bases and J shed 9 bases, with 20 bases lying between them. The germline V gene has CDR1 SEHNR and CDR2 FQNEAQ (reference sequence). This CDR3 is 16 amino acids long. The CDR3 DNA is TGTGCCAGCAGCTTACGTAGACCGCACGGCCCAGGTGAGCAGTTCTTC. Residues: CASSLRRPHGPGEQFF.

The chain uses TRBV4-1 and TRBJ2-7, with 9 bases identical to TRBD2. The V gene's germline CDR1 is MGHRA and CDR2 YSYEKL. Trimming took 3 bases from V and 6 from J; bases not matched to a gene: 6. This CDR3 is built from 14 residues. CDR3 in amino acids: CASSHLLGLAEQYF. The CDR3 nucleotides read TGCGCCAGCAGCCATCTCTTGGGACTAGCCGAGCAGTACTTC.

This clone was observed a handful of times. The chain couples TRBV27 to TRBJ1-6, with D hard to call. CDR1 MNHEY and CDR2 SMNVEV come from the germline V gene (reference sequence). Trimming left V 5 bases short and J 9 bases short, with 17 bases between. This CDR3 spans 15 amino acids. The CDR3, as DNA: TGTGCCAGCAGTCCCCGCCGGCAGGATAGTTCACCCCTCCACTTT. Amino acids: CASSPRRQDSSPLHF.

CDR3 region: CASSEAGEVPGLVSTDTQYF. Here the CDR3 DNA reads TGTGCCAGCAGTGAGGCAGGGGAAGTCCCGGGACTAGTCTCCACAGATACGCAGTATTTT. The rearrangement uses TRBV6-1 and TRBJ2-3, with 8 bases aligning to TRBD2. With V trimmed by 3 bases and J by 2 bases, 19 bases remained unmatched. The germline CDR1 and CDR2 sequences are MNHNS and SASEGT. The CDR3 is 20 residues long.

The J gene is TRBJ2-5, the V gene TRBV5-1; 9 bases align to TRBD1. Per the germline V gene, CDR1 is SGHRS and CDR2 is YFSETQ. CDR3 size: 16 residues. After removal of 4 bases from V and 2 bases from J, the junction contained 9 bases not matched to a gene. CDR3: CASSLGQGRGQETQYF. The CDR3 nucleotides are TGCGCCAGCAGCCTGGGACAGGGAAGGGGGCAAGAGACCCAGTACTTC.

This clone was observed a few times. The chain links TRBV7-9 to TRBJ1-5; no clear D gene. From germline, CDR1 is SEHNR and CDR2 FQNEAQ (reference sequence). Trimming took 8 bases from V and 9 from J, leaving 5 bases between them. CDR3 length: 9 residues. This CDR3 is CASPSPQHF. CDR3 bases: TGTGCCAGCCCTTCGCCCCAGCATTTT. The full variable domain, with the rest looked up from reference TRBV7-9 and TRBJ1-5, is DTGVSQNPRHKITKRGQNVTFRCDPISEHNRLYWYRQTLGQGPEFLTYFQNEAQLEKSRLLSDRFSAERPKGSFSTLEIQRTEQGDSAMYLCASPSPQHFGDGTRLSIL.

This sequence joins TRBV3-1 (or the pseudogene TRBV3-2) and TRBJ2-2, with D maybe TRBD2 (5 bases). The ends were cut back, 4 bases at V and 1 base at J, with 16 bases in the middle. From germline, CDR1 is LGHDT and CDR2 YNNKEL (reference sequence). This CDR3 spans 17 amino acids. DNA for the CDR3: TGTGCCAGCAGCCCTGCAGAGCTGGACTGGAACACCGGGGAGCTGTTTTTT. Its protein product is CASSPAELDWNTGELFF.

The gene calls are TRBV24-1 and TRBJ1-4; unclear D gene. This CDR3 has 12 residues. Germline assignment: CDR1 KGHDR and CDR2 SFDVKD. The V end was cut by 9 bases, the J end by 6 bases, with 10 bases between. The CDR3 reads CATRQPDEKLFF. DNA for the CDR3: TGTGCCACCCGTCAACCGGATGAAAAACTGTTTTTT.

The CDR3 sequence is CASSLEYGPNQPQHF. The CDR3 nucleotides are TGCGCCAGCAGCTTGGAATACGGTCCCAATCAGCCCCAGCATTTT. The chain uses TRBV5-1 and TRBJ1-5, with unresolved D. The CDR3 is 15 residues long. V dropped 0 bases and J dropped 3 bases, with 10 bases sitting between them. CDR1 SGHRS and CDR2 YFSETQ come from the germline V gene. Together with reference TRBV5-1 and TRBJ1-5, the CDR3 gives the full variable domain: KAGVTQTPRYLIKTRGQQVTLSCSPISGHRSVSWYQQTPGQGLQFLFEYFSETQRNKGNFPGRFSGRQFSNSRSEMNVSTLELGDSALYLCASSLEYGPNQPQHFGDGTRLSIL.

V is TRBV7-8 and J is TRBJ1-3; D unclear. From germline, CDR1 is SGHVS and CDR2 FQNEAQ. The CDR3 extends over 15 amino acids. V lost 4 bases to trimming and J lost 4 bases, with 14 bases between them. The CDR3 nucleotides are TGTGCCAGCAGCTCCCGGGAGCAATCGGGAAACACCATATATTTT. Translating it yields CASSSREQSGNTIYF.

The gene calls are TRBV7-9 and TRBJ1-1, with D uncertain. V lost 1 base and J lost 5, with 14 bases in between. The CDR3 is 15 amino acids. CDR1 is SEHNR and CDR2 is FQNEAQ in the germline V gene (reference sequence). CDR3 sequence: CASSLDGVVGTEAFF. The CDR3 nucleotides are TGTGCCAGCAGCTTAGACGGGGTGGTAGGGACTGAAGCTTTCTTT. Full variable domain (missing parts from reference TRBV7-9 and TRBJ1-1): DTGVSQNPRHKITKRGQNVTFRCDPISEHNRLYWYRQTLGQGPEFLTYFQNEAQLEKSRLLSDRFSAERPKGSFSTLEIQRTEQGDSAMYLCASSLDGVVGTEAFFGQGTRLTVV.

This clone was observed a few times. The chain carries TRBV7-2 and TRBJ2-5; no firm D call. The germline gives CDR1 SGHTA, CDR2 FQGNSA. Trimming took 3 bases from V and 6 from J, leaving 14 bases between them. The CDR3 sequence is 14 residues long. The CDR3, as DNA: TGTGCCAGCAGCTTTGGGCGCCTGGGTCAGACCCAGTACTTC. Amino acid sequence: CASSFGRLGQTQYF.

The rearrangement joins TRBV27 to TRBJ2-5, with D perhaps TRBD2 (5 bases). V was shortened by 4 bases and J by 7 bases, with 19 bases between the two germline ends. The CDR3 spans 15 residues. Germline V gene data show CDR1 as MNHEY and CDR2 as SMNVEV (reference sequence). This CDR3 reads CASSSELDGIGTQYF. CDR3 sequence (DNA): TGTGCCAGCAGTTCAGAACTGGACGGGATCGGGACCCAGTACTTC.

The chain uses TRBV28 and TRBJ1-6; D unresolved. Between the trimmed V and J ends, which lost 3 bases and 4 bases, there was a span of 13 bases. Per the germline V gene, CDR1 is MDHEN and CDR2 is SYDVKM. This CDR3 contains 16 residues. The CDR3 here is CASSLVRGSYNSPLHF. CDR3 nucleotide sequence: TGTGCCAGCAGTTTGGTCAGAGGAAGTTATAATTCACCCCTCCACTTT.

The chain is built from TRBV5-1 and TRBJ2-2; 8 nucleotides agree with TRBD2. Per the germline V gene, CDR1 is SGHRS and CDR2 is YFSETQ. The ends lost 2 bases at V and 6 bases at J; junction bases unmatched: 6. The CDR3 spans 15 residues. The CDR3 loop is CASSFLAGSAGELFF. The DNA of the CDR3 is TGCGCCAGCAGCTTCTTAGCGGGATCGGCCGGGGAGCTGTTTTTT.

The chain links TRBV5-1 to TRBJ2-7; unclear D gene. Trimming shortened V by 3 bases and J by 6 bases, and 16 bases separated the two germline ends. Germline V CDR1 and CDR2: SGHRS, YFSETQ. The CDR3 spans 14 residues. The CDR3, as DNA: TGCGCCAGCAGCTACGAAACCAGTCCTCGCGAGCAGTACTTC. Amino acids: CASSYETSPREQYF.

The chain recombines TRBV7-3 with TRBJ2-5, with 8 bases lining up with TRBD1. Germline CDR1 reads SGHTA; CDR2 reads FQGTGA. J lost 14 bases, V lost 5 bases, and 13 bases had no gene match. CDR3 length: 13 residues. The DNA for the CDR3 is TGTGCCAGCAGCCAATCGACGGAGACAGGGGTTTACTTC. It encodes CASSQSTETGVYF.

CDR3 residues: CASSGGGTRNEKLFF. CDR3 nucleotide sequence: TGTGCCAGCAGCGGGGGGGGAACGAGGAATGAAAAACTGTTTTTT. The rearrangement joins TRBV5-4 to TRBJ1-4, with D perhaps matching TRBD1 (5 bases). Trimming removed 4 bases at V and 5 bases at J, with 15 bases between. Germline-derived CDR1 and CDR2 are SGHNT and YYREEE (reference sequence). This CDR3 contains 15 residues.

CDR3 region: CASINYGTGQGYTF. Written as DNA, the CDR3 is TGTGCCAGCATCAATTATGGTACAGGGCAAGGCTACACCTTC. The rearrangement links TRBV3-1 (or the pseudogene TRBV3-2) to TRBJ1-2; TRBD1 might be the D (6 bases). The V end lost 7 bases, the J end lost 8 bases, and 20 bases lay between the germline ends. In germline, CDR1 is LGHDT, CDR2 YNNKEL (reference sequence). The CDR3 totals 14 residues.

The chain joins TRBV18 to TRBJ1-6; 7 nucleotides align to TRBD1. J gave up 6 bases and V 5 bases, and 10 bases lay outside the gene matches. This CDR3 has 16 residues. Per germline, CDR1 KGHSH and CDR2 LQKENI. The CDR3, as DNA: TGTGCCAGCTCAGTATGGCCTGCAGGGGGTAATTCACCCCTCCACTTT. Translated: CASSVWPAGGNSPLHF. Complete variable domain (other parts from reference TRBV18 and TRBJ1-6): NAGVMQNPRHLVRRRGQEARLRCSPMKGHSHVYWYRQLPEEGLKFMVYLQKENIIDESGMPKERFSAEFPKEGPSILRIQQVVRGDSAAYFCASSVWPAGGNSPLHFGNGTRLTVT.

This clone was counted a few times. Compared with germline, one end of the junction differs, possibly owing to a read error. The chain recombines TRBV5-6 with TRBJ1-5; D unclear. Germline CDR1 is SGHDT and CDR2 is YYEEEE. The CDR3 sequence is 13 residues long. CDR3 sequence reads: CASSYGSSQPQHF. DNA for the CDR3: TGTGCCAGCAGCTATGGGAGCAGTCAGCCCCAGCATTTT.

This clone was observed a handful of times. The chain joins TRBV28 to TRBJ1-2, with a tentative D call TRBD1 (6 bases). Germline lookup yields CDR1 MDHEN and CDR2 SYDVKM. The CDR3 spans 15 residues. Between the trimmed V and J ends, which lost 5 bases and 7 bases, there was a span of 20 bases. CDR3 loop: CASSTLLGGWGGYTF. In nucleotides, the CDR3 is TGTGCCAGCAGTACCCTCCTTGGGGGCTGGGGTGGCTACACCTTC.

V usage is TRBV7-6 and J usage is TRBJ2-7; the match to TRBD1 covers 9 bases. This CDR3 comprises 13 residues. Germline CDR1 reads SGHVS; CDR2 reads FNYEAQ. With V trimmed by 6 bases and J by 7 bases, 7 bases remained unmatched. The CDR3 DNA reads as TGTGCCAGCAGTACCGGGACAGGGAGAGAGCAGTACTTC. Its translation is CASSTGTGREQYF.

The chain uses TRBV11-2 and TRBJ1-6; 7 positions match TRBD1. Germline CDR1 is SGHAT and CDR2 is FQNNGV. This CDR3 region has 15 residues. J gave up 5 bases and V 5 bases, and 6 bases lay outside the gene matches. The DNA of the CDR3 is TGTGCCAGCAGCCTATTCAGGGGGGATAATTCACCCCTCCACTTT. This gives the protein CASSLFRGDNSPLHF.

The chain has TRBV18 and TRBJ2-7, with 7 bases fitting TRBD1. Per germline, CDR1 KGHSH and CDR2 LQKENI. V lost 6 bases, J lost 3 bases, and 11 bases stayed unmatched. The CDR3 is 15 residues long. The CDR3 sequence: CASSPRQGSYYEQYF. The CDR3 region has the DNA TGTGCCAGCTCCCCCAGACAGGGTTCGTACTACGAGCAGTACTTC. Complete variable domain (other parts from reference TRBV18 and TRBJ2-7): NAGVMQNPRHLVRRRGQEARLRCSPMKGHSHVYWYRQLPEEGLKFMVYLQKENIIDESGMPKERFSAEFPKEGPSILRIQQVVRGDSAAYFCASSPRQGSYYEQYFGPGTRLTVT.

The rearrangement links TRBV29-1 to TRBJ2-7, with 7 nucleotides matching TRBD2. The CDR3 consists of 13 residues. V lost 4 bases to trimming and J lost 0 bases; unmatched junction nucleotides: 3. Germline lookup yields CDR1 SQVTM and CDR2 ANQGSEA. CDR3 amino acids: CSVAGTTSYEQYF. CDR3 nucleotides: TGCAGCGTTGCGGGGACTACCTCCTACGAGCAGTACTTC.

The V call is TRBV28, the J call TRBJ2-7; maybe TRBD2 (7 bases). CDR1 and CDR2 (germline): MDHEN, SYDVKM. The length of the CDR3 is 16 residues. Trimming removed 3 bases from V and 3 bases from J, with 18 bases in between. DNA for the CDR3: TGTGCCAGCAGTTTTTTTTTGCGGGGGCGATACTACGAGCAGTACTTC. It codes for CASSFFLRGRYYEQYF.

The rearrangement joins TRBV4-1 to TRBJ1-5; D call uncertain. The germline V and J ends were trimmed by 1 base and 6 bases, with 13 bases remaining between them. This CDR3 is 15 amino acids long. The V gene's germline CDR1 is MGHRA and CDR2 YSYEKL. DNA for the CDR3: TGCGCCAGCAGCCAAGGGGTCCCGCGGGGTCAGCCCCAGCATTTT. It yields the protein CASSQGVPRGQPQHF.

This clone was seen more than once but under ten times. This CDR3 reads CASSLGGRTLVAQYF. CDR3 bases: TGTGCCAGCAGCTTAGGAGGCCGGACACTGGTCGCCCAGTACTTC. The gene calls are TRBV7-9 and TRBJ2-5; D perhaps matches TRBD1 (5 bases). CDR3 size: 15 residues. The ends were cut back, 1 base at V and 9 bases at J, with 18 bases in the middle. The germline V gene has CDR1 SEHNR and CDR2 FQNEAQ (reference sequence).

The chain is built from TRBV27 and TRBJ2-7; TRBD1 might be the D (6 bases). The CDR3 is 15 residues long. The germline CDR1 and CDR2 sequences are MNHEY and SMNVEV (reference sequence). V shed 6 bases and J shed 4 bases, with 19 bases lying between them. CDR3: CASRLGQGPIYEQYF. Here the CDR3 DNA reads TGTGCCAGCAGATTGGGGCAGGGGCCGATATACGAGCAGTACTTC.

V usage is TRBV27 and J usage is TRBJ2-7, with 8 bases fitting TRBD2. Germline V gene sequence: CDR1 MNHEY, CDR2 SMNVEV (reference sequence). This CDR3 contains 16 residues. The junction had 9 bases not matched to a gene; V was cut back by 5 bases and J by 0 bases. CDR3 protein: CASSKLGGRSSYEQYF. In nucleotides, the CDR3 is TGTGCCAGCAGTAAACTAGGCGGGAGGAGCTCCTACGAGCAGTACTTC.